This T cell receptor (beta chain) appears in the sequencing data of a study of beta chain features in type 1 diabetes. Findings of the study overall: Highly expressing activated T cells could be over-counted with a cDNA template. Shortening that was moderate but significant affected the TCRB CDR3s of Type 1 diabetes patients in all four CD4+ subsets.

This clone was seen a few times. Its target is not known. The CDR3 is made up of 12 amino acids. V lost 2 bases and J 7 bases, leaving 8 bases between the germline ends. The germline gives CDR1 SNHLY, CDR2 FYNNEI. CD4+ naive, central memory, regulatory and stem cell-like memory cells were sorted via CD45RO/CCR7/CD25/CD127/CD95/CD27. Of the isolated RNA, all was reverse transcribed, and so the sequenced material was expressed TCRB transcripts. Produced via immunoSEQ multiplex PCR; TCRdb's table is partial and in-frame only. The table shows 310,000 or so clones, with over 14% occurring only once. V gene TRBV2 combines with J gene TRBJ1-2; no reliable D call. The sequence was obtained from a young man with type 1 diabetes. Sample: naive CD4+ T cells from blood. The CDR3 bases are TGTGCCAGCAGTGAAATGTATCGTGGCTACACCTTC. Its protein is CASSEMYRGYTF.